Given below is one T cell receptor beta chain in context. This entry belongs to a study of CD8 T cells in Susac syndrome. Whole-study context: Under ten of the sequenced Susac syndrome patients were in remission, and six had active disease.

Looked up from germline, CDR1 is MNHEY and CDR2 is SVGAGI. The V segment lost 4 bases and the J segment 7 bases; nucleotides outside the gene matches: 3. The CDR3 covers 13 residues. When the RNA was reverse transcribed, random hexamers were used with an input of roughly 0.5 to 1 ug. One entry per CDR3 protein results from TCRdb running MiXCR on the immunoSEQ multiplex PCR reads. The sample has approximately 80,000 distinct CDR3 sequences, approximately 93% seen once; the top ten hold 0.5% to 0.65%. The specimen was CD8+ T cells from PBMCs. This TCR came from a human donor with Susac syndrome. The chain is built from TRBV6-5 and TRBJ2-1, with 8 bases matching TRBD1. The CDR3 reads CASSWTGSNEQFF. The DNA of the CDR3 is TGTGCCAGCAGTTGGACAGGGTCTAATGAGCAGTTCTTC.